The 13 T cell receptor beta chains given below trace back to one sample, sequenced in a study of T cell responses to AZD1222 COVID-19 vaccine. Generated by immunoSEQ multiplex PCR, the TCRdb table keeps only in-frame clones and is missing some. The sample records around 77,000 clones, 80% to 90% being singletons. Source: peripheral blood, taken on day 0 of AZD1222 vaccination. The receptor source for this set is an adult in good health.

V gene TRBV29-1 combines with J gene TRBJ2-7, with D perhaps being TRBD1 or TRBD2 (6 bases each). Germline values: CDR1 SQVTM, CDR2 ANQGSEA. The V end was cut by 4 bases, the J end by 2 bases, with 12 bases between. This CDR3 is built from 13 residues. This CDR3 is CSVVAGHTYEQYF. The CDR3, as DNA: TGCAGCGTTGTCGCGGGACACACCTACGAGCAGTACTTC.

J is TRBJ2-1 and V is TRBV15; 7 nucleotides agree with TRBD1. Trimming at V came to 3 bases and at J to 1 base, leaving 3 bases not matched to a gene. Germline V gene lookup returns CDR1 LNHNV and CDR2 YYDKDF (reference sequence). This CDR3 contains 15 residues. The CDR3 reads CATSSYRGSYNEQFF. DNA for the CDR3: TGTGCCACCAGCAGCTACAGGGGTTCCTACAATGAGCAGTTCTTC.

The chain uses TRBV3-1 (or the pseudogene TRBV3-2) and TRBJ1-1; tentative D call: TRBD1 (6 bases). The germline CDR1 and CDR2 sequences are LGHDT and YNNKEL (reference sequence). The CDR3 covers 14 residues. With 0 bases removed from V and 3 bases from J, the gap between germline ends came to 8 bases. CDR3 bases: TGTGCCAGCAGCCAAGAAAACAGGGACACTGAAGCTTTCTTT. Protein: CASSQENRDTEAFF.

This chain joins TRBV6-5 and TRBJ1-4; no clear D. The ends were cut back, 3 bases at V and 0 bases at J, with 8 bases in the middle. Per germline, CDR1 MNHEY and CDR2 SVGAGI. CDR3 length: 15 amino acids. The CDR3 here is CASSYTFATNEKLFF. CDR3 DNA: TGTGCCAGCAGTTATACGTTCGCAACTAATGAAAAACTGTTTTTT.

In nucleotides, the CDR3 is TGTGCCAGCAGTTTATTCCAGGACAGGGAGGGACTCTACAATGAGCAGTTCTTC. This translates into CASSLFQDREGLYNEQFF. The chain links TRBV27 to TRBJ2-1; D perhaps matches TRBD1 (8 bases). This CDR3 comprises 18 residues. Trimming cost V 1 base and J 3 bases, with 19 bases left between them. CDR1 and CDR2 from the germline V gene are MNHEY and SMNVEV (reference sequence).

Worth noting for this clone: Other DNA sequences in this specimen translate into the identical CDR3. The gene calls are TRBV5-4 and TRBJ2-3; weak D call: TRBD1 (5 bases). Trimming shortened V by 0 bases and J by 2 bases, and 10 bases separated the two germline ends. The V gene's germline CDR1 is SGHNT and CDR2 YYREEE (reference sequence). This CDR3 region has 15 residues. This CDR3 reads CASSLGQGFTDTQYF. CDR3 nucleotide sequence: TGTGCCAGCAGCTTGGGCCAGGGATTCACAGATACGCAGTATTTT. Variable domain in full (rest from reference TRBV5-4 and TRBJ2-3): ETGVTQSPTHLIKTRGQQVTLRCSSQSGHNTVSWYQQALGQGPQFIFQYYREEENGRGNFPPRFSGLQFPNYSSELNVNALELDDSALYLCASSLGQGFTDTQYFGPGTRLTVL.

The V call is TRBV28, the J call TRBJ2-7, with D maybe TRBD1 (6 bases). CDR3 length equals 12 residues. Germline lookup yields CDR1 MDHEN and CDR2 SYDVKM. V lost 3 bases and J 6 bases, leaving 9 bases between the germline ends. The CDR3 loop is CASSFTGTEQYF. The DNA for the CDR3 is TGTGCCAGCAGTTTTACAGGGACCGAGCAGTACTTC.

V usage is TRBV2 and J usage is TRBJ1-2; 7 nucleotides agree with TRBD1. The germline gives CDR1 SNHLY, CDR2 FYNNEI. Trimming took 6 bases from V and 3 from J; bases not matched to a gene: 4. The CDR3 consists of 13 residues. CDR3: CASSPTGDYGYTF. CDR3 DNA: TGTGCCAGCAGCCCAACAGGGGACTATGGCTACACCTTC.

V is TRBV6-5 and J is TRBJ1-5; D remains ambiguous. Trimming removed 8 bases from V and 6 bases from J, with 14 bases in between. This CDR3 has 13 residues. Germline CDR1 MNHEY, CDR2 SVGAGI. The CDR3 region is CASSGALGQPQHF. CDR3 DNA sequence: TGTGCCAGCTCCGGTGCCTTGGGTCAGCCCCAGCATTTT.

This clone is a singleton in its sample. V and J are TRBV4-1 and TRBJ1-3; D possibly corresponds to TRBD1 (5 bases). The CDR3 loop spans 17 amino acids. The V end lost 0 bases, the J end lost 2 bases, and 14 bases lay between the germline ends. Germline CDR1 is MGHRA and CDR2 is YSYEKL. CDR3 nucleotides: TGCGCCAGCAGCCAAGAGTACCCGACAGAAACTGGAAACACCATATATTTT. It yields the protein CASSQEYPTETGNTIYF.

The rearrangement uses TRBV2 and TRBJ2-5, with D possibly TRBD1 on 6 matching bases. Per germline, CDR1 SNHLY and CDR2 FYNNEI. The CDR3 has 12 amino acids. Trimming took 7 bases from V and 1 from J, leaving 7 bases between them. DNA of the CDR3: TGTGCCAGCAACAGGGTCCAAGAGACCCAGTACTTC. Protein sequence: CASNRVQETQYF.

The chain recombines TRBV6-5 with TRBJ1-2; the D gene is possibly TRBD1 (5 bases). This CDR3 has 13 residues. V dropped 2 bases and J dropped 5 bases, with 9 bases sitting between them. Germline lookup yields CDR1 MNHEY and CDR2 SVGAGI. In DNA form, the CDR3 reads TGTGCCAGCAGTTACGGGGGTCGTTATGGCTACACCTTC. Translated, it gives CASSYGGRYGYTF.

The chain carries TRBV27 and TRBJ1-5, with 8 bases that match TRBD1. The CDR3 runs 14 residues. Per germline, CDR1 MNHEY and CDR2 SMNVEV (reference sequence). Germline trimming cut 4 bases from V and 4 bases from J; bases unmatched to any gene: 3. CDR3 nucleotides: TGTGCCAGCAGTTGGACAGGGTCTAATCAGCCCCAGCATTTT. Residues: CASSWTGSNQPQHF.